The subject of this entry is one TCR beta chain. The sample originates from a study of cytomegalovirus exposure and HLA in healthy donors. Germline V gene lookup returns CDR1 MNHEY and CDR2 SVGAGI. V was pared by 6 bases and J by 2 bases, with 5 bases between. The CDR3 has 11 amino acids. The PCR contained 60 Vbeta and 13 Jbeta primers. Here immunoSEQ multiplex PCR was the method, and the copy in TCRdb shows in-frame clones only, minus some. The table records about 180,000 clones, 65% to 85% of them present only once. This clonotype was obtained from a girl aged 5 to 17 in good health and CMV-seropositive. Sequenced sample: PBMCs. The gene calls are TRBV6-5 and TRBJ2-7, with D hard to call. CDR3 region: CASRIAYEQYF. As DNA, the CDR3 is TGTGCCAGCAGAATCGCCTACGAGCAGTACTTC.